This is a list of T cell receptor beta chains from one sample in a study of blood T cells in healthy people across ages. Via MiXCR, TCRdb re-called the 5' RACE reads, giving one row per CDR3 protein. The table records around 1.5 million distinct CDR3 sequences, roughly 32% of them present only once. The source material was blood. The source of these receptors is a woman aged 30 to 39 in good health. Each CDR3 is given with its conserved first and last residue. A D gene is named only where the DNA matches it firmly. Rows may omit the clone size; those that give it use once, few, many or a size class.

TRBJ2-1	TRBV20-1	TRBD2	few	CSARGLAGVNYNEQFF	TGCAGTGCTCGGGGACTAGCGGGAGTAAATTACAATGAGCAGTTCTTC
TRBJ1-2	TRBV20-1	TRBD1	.	CSASTTGDGYTF	TGCAGTGCCAGTACGACAGGGGATGGCTACACCTTC
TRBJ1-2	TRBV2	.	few	CASRGDSYGYTF	TGTGCCAGCAGGGGTGACAGCTATGGCTACACCTTC
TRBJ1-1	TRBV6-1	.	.	CASNSRAGNTEAFF	TGTGCCAGCAACTCAAGGGCGGGGAACACTGAAGCTTTCTTT
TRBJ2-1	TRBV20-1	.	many	CSARDLGDPYNEQFF	TGCAGTGCTAGAGATTTGGGCGACCCCTACAATGAGCAGTTCTTC
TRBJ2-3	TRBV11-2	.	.	CASSPFPEDTQYF	TGTGCCAGCAGTCCCTTCCCCGAAGATACGCAGTATTTT
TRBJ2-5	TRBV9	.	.	CASSRNTEGLQGETQYF	TGTGCCAGCAGCCGTAATACGGAGGGCCTCCAAGGGGAGACCCAGTACTTC
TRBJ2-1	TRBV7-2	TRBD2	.	CASSLGGGGTSLGEQFF	TGTGCCAGCAGCTTAGGAGGGGGAGGGACTAGTCTTGGTGAGCAGTTCTTC
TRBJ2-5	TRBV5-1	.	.	CASSLRVAEETQYF	TGCGCCAGCAGCCTGAGGGTAGCGGAAGAGACCCAGTACTTC
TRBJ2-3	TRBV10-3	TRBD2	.	CAISESPSGSTDTQYF	TGTGCCATCAGTGAGTCGCCTAGCGGGAGCACAGATACGCAGTATTTT
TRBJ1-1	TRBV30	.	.	CAWSTGGTEAFF	TGTGCCTGGAGTACTGGGGGCACTGAAGCTTTCTTT
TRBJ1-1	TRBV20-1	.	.	CSVTTAQWEAFF	TGCAGTGTTACGACAGCCCAATGGGAAGCTTTCTTT
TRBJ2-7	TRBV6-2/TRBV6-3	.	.	CASSRPRDGIPYEQYF	TGTGCCAGCAGTCGCCCCCGGGACGGAATCCCCTACGAGCAGTACTTC
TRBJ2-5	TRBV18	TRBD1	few	CASSPTGLPQETQYF	TGTGCCAGCTCACCGACAGGGTTACCTCAAGAGACCCAGTACTTC
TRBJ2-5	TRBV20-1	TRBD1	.	CSAHTGQGVETQYF	TGCAGTGCCCATACTGGACAGGGGGTAGAGACCCAGTACTTC
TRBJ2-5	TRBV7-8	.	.	CASSPHLETQYF	TGTGCCAGCAGCCCTCACCTAGAGACCCAGTACTTC
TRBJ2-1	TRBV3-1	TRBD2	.	CASSQTPGLAGSSEQFF	TGTGCCAGCAGCCAAACTCCGGGACTAGCGGGATCTAGTGAGCAGTTCTTC
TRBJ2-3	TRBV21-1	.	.	CASSKNTRGYSTDTQYF	TGTGCCAGCAGCAAAAACACCCGCGGTTACAGCACAGATACGCAGTATTTT
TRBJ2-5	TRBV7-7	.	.	CACSSGGGETQYF	TGTGCCTGCAGCTCCGGAGGGGGGGAGACCCAGTACTTC
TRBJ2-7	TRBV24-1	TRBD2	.	CATSDSSGGPPNEQYF	TGTGCCACCAGTGATTCGTCGGGAGGGCCCCCCAATGAGCAGTACTTC
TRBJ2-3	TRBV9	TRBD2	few	CASSGAGETDTQYF	TGTGCCAGCAGCGGAGCGGGGGAAACAGATACGCAGTATTTT
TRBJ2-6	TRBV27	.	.	CASSRGFSGANVRTF	TGTGCCAGCAGCAGAGGGTTTTCTGGGGCCAACGTCCGGACTTTC
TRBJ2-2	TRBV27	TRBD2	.	CASRGLHNTRELFF	TGTGCCAGCAGGGGACTACACAACACCAGGGAGCTGTTTTTT
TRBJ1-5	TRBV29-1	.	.	CSVRWKSNQPQHF	TGCAGCGTTCGGTGGAAATCCAATCAGCCCCAGCATTTT
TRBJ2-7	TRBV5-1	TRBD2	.	CASSTTSGANYEQYF	TGCGCCAGCAGCACGACTAGCGGGGCAAACTACGAGCAGTACTTC
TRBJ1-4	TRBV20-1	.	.	CSASIVEKLFF	TGCAGTGCTTCCATTGTTGAAAAACTGTTTTTT
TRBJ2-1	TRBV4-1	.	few	CASSQDRGSRVLNNERFF	TGCGCCAGCAGCCAAGATAGAGGGAGCCGGGTCTTAAACAATGAGCGGTTCTTC
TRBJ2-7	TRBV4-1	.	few	CASSQAPGRYEQYF	TGCGCCAGCAGCCAAGCTCCGGGGAGATACGAGCAGTACTTC
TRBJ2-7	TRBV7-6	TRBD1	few	CASSLRRPGTGALYEQYF	TGTGCCAGCAGCTTAAGGAGACCCGGGACAGGGGCATTATACGAGCAGTACTTC
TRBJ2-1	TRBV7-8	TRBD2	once	CASSLDLGLAKKNEQFF	TGTGCCAGCAGCTTAGACCTCGGACTAGCTAAAAAGAATGAGCAGTTCTTC
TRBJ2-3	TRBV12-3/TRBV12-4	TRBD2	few	CASSPGTSGLGQYF	TGTGCCAGCAGTCCAGGGACTAGCGGGCTGGGGCAGTATTTT
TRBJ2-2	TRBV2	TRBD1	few	CASSVGTGTGELFF	TGTGCCAGCAGTGTGGGGACAGGCACCGGGGAGCTGTTTTTT
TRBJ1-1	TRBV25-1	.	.	CAGSERGAGNTEAFF	TGTGCCGGCAGTGAACGGGGGGCAGGGAACACTGAAGCTTTCTTT
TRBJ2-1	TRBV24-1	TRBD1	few	CATSDVQGDEQFF	TGTGCCACCAGTGATGTTCAGGGGGATGAGCAGTTCTTC
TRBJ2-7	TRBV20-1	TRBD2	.	CSARSGSREQYF	TGCAGTGCGCGTAGCGGGAGTAGGGAGCAGTACTTC
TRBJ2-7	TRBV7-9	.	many	CASSKYYEQYF	TGTGCCAGCAGCAAATACTACGAGCAGTACTTC